The 26 T cell receptor beta chains listed next were all sequenced from one sample in a study of blood T cell repertoires in COVID-19. Profiling relied on immunoSEQ multiplex PCR, and the TCRdb table lists in-frame clones only, not all of them. The table shows 290,000 or so clones, with 87% occurring only once. Sequenced: peripheral blood. The receptors derive from a young man with active or convalescent COVID-19.

The chain has TRBV21-1 and TRBJ2-5; the listed D gene, TRBD2, was not tested against the DNA. TRBV21-1 is a known pseudogene. The CDR3 sequence is 18 residues long. The CDR3 nucleotides read TGTGCCAGCAGCAAGACTAGCGGGACCTGGGAGGGCCAAGAGACCCAGTACTTC. Translated: CASSKTSGTWEGQETQYF.

The chain links TRBV6-1 to TRBJ2-3; tentative D call: TRBD1 (6 bases). The CDR3 is 16 amino acids. Germline CDR1 reads MNHNS; CDR2 reads SASEGT. V shed 0 bases and J shed 6 bases, with 16 bases lying between them. The CDR3 coding sequence is TGTGCCAGCAGTGAAGCCTCAGGGGAAATTCGCGATACGCAGTATTTT. Translation: CASSEASGEIRDTQYF.

The rearrangement uses TRBV2 and TRBJ1-1; 7 bases line up with TRBD1. V shed 7 bases and J 6 bases; nucleotides not matched to a gene: 8. Looked up from germline, CDR1 is SNHLY and CDR2 is FYNNEI. The CDR3 covers 13 residues. The CDR3 here is CASTTGALPEAFF. DNA for the CDR3: TGTGCCAGCACCACAGGGGCGCTTCCTGAAGCTTTCTTT.

This rearrangement joins TRBV27 to TRBJ1-1; 7 bases match TRBD1. V lost 5 bases, J lost 5 bases, and 8 bases stayed unmatched. This CDR3 has 14 amino acids. The germline gives CDR1 MNHEY, CDR2 SMNVEV (reference sequence). The CDR3 DNA is TGTGCCAGCAGTCGACAGGGATTACTAACTGAAGCTTTCTTT. Protein: CASSRQGLLTEAFF.

This clone appeared a few times. This chain uses TRBV19 with TRBJ1-1; 8 bases are shared with TRBD1. The CDR3 is made up of 14 amino acids. In germline, CDR1 is LNHDA, CDR2 SQIVND (reference sequence). V trimming: 6 bases; J trimming: 0 bases; junction bases outside the gene matches: 3. The CDR3 DNA reads as TGTGCCAGTAGGGGACAGGCGATGAACACTGAAGCTTTCTTT. Protein sequence: CASRGQAMNTEAFF.

J is TRBJ2-1 and V is TRBV4-3; 8 nucleotides align to TRBD2. The CDR3 spans 15 residues. Germline V gene sequence: CDR1 LGHNA, CDR2 YSLEER. V shed 4 bases, J shed 4 bases, and the junction held 6 bases outside the gene matches. CDR3 nucleotides: TGCGCCAGCAGCCGGGTAGCGGGAATTTACAATGAGCAGTTCTTC. It encodes CASSRVAGIYNEQFF.

The CDR3 spells CASRSDRDNEQYF. DNA for the CDR3: TGTGCCAGCAGATCAGACAGGGACAACGAGCAGTACTTC. The chain couples TRBV12-3 or TRBV12-4 to TRBJ2-7, with 7 bases matching TRBD1. This CDR3 has 13 amino acids. V trimming: 6 bases; J trimming: 5 bases; junction bases outside the gene matches: 7.

In this sample, this clone turned up once. The V call is TRBV5-1, the J call TRBJ2-7, with TRBD2 matching over 8 bases. The length of the CDR3 is 17 residues. V trimming: 4 bases; J trimming: 1 base; junction bases outside the gene matches: 13. Germline CDR1 is SGHRS and CDR2 is YFSETQ. CDR3 in DNA: TGCGCCAGCAGCCCCGGACGACTAGCGCAAATTTCCTACGAGCAGTACTTC. This translates into CASSPGRLAQISYEQYF. The complete variable domain, with remaining parts taken from reference TRBV5-1 and TRBJ2-7, reads KAGVTQTPRYLIKTRGQQVTLSCSPISGHRSVSWYQQTPGQGLQFLFEYFSETQRNKGNFPGRFSGRQFSNSRSEMNVSTLELGDSALYLCASSPGRLAQISYEQYFGPGTRLTVT.

The genes are TRBV7-9 and TRBJ2-3; D gene uncertain. V gave up 1 base and J gave up 4 bases, with 9 bases separating them. Germline assignment: CDR1 SEHNR and CDR2 FQNEAQ (reference sequence). The CDR3 loop spans 14 amino acids. DNA for the CDR3: TGTGCCAGCAGCTTAGAGTCTTCGGCAGATACGCAGTATTTT. Its protein product is CASSLESSADTQYF.

The J gene is TRBJ2-7, the V gene TRBV4-1, with a tentative D call TRBD2 (5 bases). Germline V gives CDR1 MGHRA, CDR2 YSYEKL. CDR3 length: 15 amino acids. V lost 1 base and J 0 bases, leaving 10 bases between the germline ends. The CDR3 DNA reads as TGCGCCAGCAGCCAAGTCAGCGGCTCCTCCTACGAGCAGTACTTC. Translation gives CASSQVSGSSYEQYF.

The genes are TRBV19 and TRBJ2-5, with 13 bases matching TRBD2. The CDR3 is made up of 17 amino acids. CDR1 is LNHDA, CDR2 SQIVND, per germline (reference sequence). The trim removed 0 bases at V and 5 bases at J, leaving 6 bases unmatched. As DNA, the CDR3 is TGTGCCAGTAGTATAGACCCCGGACTAGCGGGAGACGAGACCCAGTACTTC. It is translated as CASSIDPGLAGDETQYF.

This clone occurred once. The gene calls are TRBV5-1 and TRBJ1-2; D might be TRBD1 (5 bases). Germline V lookup: CDR1 SGHRS, CDR2 YFSETQ. The CDR3 has 15 amino acids. Trimming removed 2 bases from V and 8 bases from J, with 19 bases in between. CDR3 residues: CASSFIQGNSVGYTF. CDR3 sequence (DNA): TGCGCCAGCAGCTTCATCCAGGGTAACAGTGTCGGCTACACCTTC.

V is TRBV4-1 and J is TRBJ1-1; D possibly corresponds to TRBD1 (5 bases). This CDR3 spans 16 amino acids. V dropped 0 bases and J dropped 0 bases, with 11 bases sitting between them. CDR1 and CDR2 (germline): MGHRA, YSYEKL. CDR3: CASSQDGGLLNTEAFF. DNA of the CDR3: TGCGCCAGCAGCCAAGATGGGGGACTCCTGAACACTGAAGCTTTCTTT.

This chain links TRBV27 with TRBJ2-7, with TRBD2 identical over 10 bases. V trimming: 0 bases; J trimming: 3 bases; junction bases outside the gene matches: 5. The CDR3 runs to 16 residues. Per the germline V gene, CDR1 is MNHEY and CDR2 is SMNVEV (reference sequence). CDR3 in amino acids: CASSLSAGGINYEQYF. DNA of the CDR3: TGTGCCAGCAGTTTATCAGCGGGGGGGATAAACTACGAGCAGTACTTC.

This clone was found a few times. V usage is TRBV7-2 and J usage is TRBJ2-7; a possible D gene is TRBD2 (5 bases). CDR3 size: 14 residues. Germline V gene sequence: CDR1 SGHTA, CDR2 FQGNSA. V was trimmed by 1 base and J by 2 bases, leaving 9 bases between them. The DNA of the CDR3 is TGTGCCAGCAGCTTAGGGGCGGGCGCCTACGAGCAGTACTTC. Encoded protein: CASSLGAGAYEQYF. Combining the CDR3 with reference TRBV7-2 and TRBJ2-7 gives the whole variable domain GAGVSQSPSNKVTEKGKDVELRCDPISGHTALYWYRQSLGQGLEFLIYFQGNSAPDKSGLPSDRFSAERTGGSVSTLTIQRTQQEDSAVYLCASSLGAGAYEQYFGPGTRLTVT.

The chain recombines TRBV7-8 with TRBJ1-2; 9 bases match TRBD1. Unmatched junction bases numbered 7, after V lost 5 bases and J lost 3 bases. This CDR3 has 15 residues. Germline CDR1 is SGHVS and CDR2 is FQNEAQ. CDR3 DNA: TGTGCCAGCAGCCACAACAGGGGGCTGTACTATGGCTACACCTTC. This gives the protein CASSHNRGLYYGYTF.

The chain uses TRBV27 and TRBJ1-5, with D perhaps matching TRBD1 (5 bases). Germline loops: CDR1 MNHEY, CDR2 SMNVEV (reference sequence). The CDR3 is made up of 15 amino acids. Trimming took 0 bases from V and 3 from J, leaving 9 bases between them. The DNA of the CDR3 is TGTGCCAGCAGTTTATCCATGGGGCTCAATCAGCCCCAGCATTTT. As protein: CASSLSMGLNQPQHF.

J is TRBJ1-5 and V is TRBV5-5; possible D gene TRBD1, 5 bases. The length of the CDR3 is 15 residues. Trimming left V 3 bases short and J 2 bases short, with 12 bases between. Germline CDR1 and CDR2: SGHKS and YYEKEE (reference sequence). CDR3 DNA sequence: TGTGCCAGCAGCTCGGCGGAACAGGGCAATCAGCCCCAGCATTTT. Translation gives CASSSAEQGNQPQHF. Looking up the rest from reference TRBV5-5 and TRBJ1-5 gives the full variable domain: DAGVTQSPTHLIKTRGQQVTLRCSPISGHKSVSWYQQVLGQGPQFIFQYYEKEERGRGNFPDRFSARQFPNYSSELNVNALLLGDSALYLCASSSAEQGNQPQHFGDGTRLSIL.

This chain links TRBV7-9 with TRBJ1-1; 7 bases fit TRBD1. The CDR3 extends over 15 amino acids. Germline V gives CDR1 SEHNR, CDR2 FQNEAQ (reference sequence). The trim removed 4 bases at V and 5 bases at J, leaving 10 bases unmatched. For the CDR3, the DNA is TGTGCCAGCAGCTCGCACAGGGGAGGAGTGACTGAAGCTTTCTTT. Translated: CASSSHRGGVTEAFF.

This clone has only one observation. The rearrangement uses TRBV5-1 and TRBJ2-1; D might be TRBD1 (6 bases). Germline CDR1 and CDR2: SGHRS and YFSETQ. V lost 4 bases and J 0 bases, leaving 8 bases between the germline ends. This CDR3 contains 14 residues. The CDR3 is CASSTDSSYNEQFF. CDR3 nucleotides: TGCGCCAGCAGCACGGACAGCTCCTACAATGAGCAGTTCTTC.

The chain couples TRBV6-5 to TRBJ2-5, with 12 positions matching TRBD1. Germline CDR1 MNHEY, CDR2 SVGAGI. The CDR3 covers 16 residues. Trimming removed 2 bases from V and 4 bases from J; junction bases left unmatched: 5. The CDR3 is CASSYMGQGALETQYF. CDR3 nucleotide sequence: TGTGCCAGCAGTTACATGGGACAGGGGGCTCTAGAGACCCAGTACTTC.

Comment on this clone: This is likely a read error, given that the CDR3 carries no conserved phenylalanine or tryptophan at its end. J is TRBJ1-6 and V is TRBV14; D is unresolved. CDR3 size: 15 residues. V was shortened by 3 bases and J by 0 bases, with 6 bases between the two germline ends. Germline V gene data show CDR1 as SGHDN and CDR2 as FVKESK. CDR3 sequence: CASSHALSYNSPLHL. In DNA, the CDR3 is TGTGCCAGCAGCCATGCGCTCTCCTATAATTCACCCCTCCACCTT.

The chain combines TRBV9 with TRBJ2-7; TRBD2 agrees at 8 bases. The CDR3 length is 15 residues. V lost 3 bases and J lost 0; bases outside the gene matches: 5. The germline V gene encodes CDR1 SGDLS and CDR2 YYNGEE. The CDR3 sequence: CASSGSGGNSYEQYF. CDR3 sequence (DNA): TGTGCCAGCAGCGGAAGCGGGGGCAACTCCTACGAGCAGTACTTC. Full variable domain (rest looked up from reference TRBV9 and TRBJ2-7): DSGVTQTPKHLITATGQRVTLRCSPRSGDLSVYWYQQSLDQGLQFLIQYYNGEERAKGNILERFSAQQFPDLHSELNLSSLELGDSALYFCASSGSGGNSYEQYFGPGTRLTVT.

V usage is TRBV2 and J usage is TRBJ1-4; D not certain. Germline CDR1 reads SNHLY; CDR2 reads FYNNEI. V was trimmed by 6 bases and J by 6 bases, leaving 17 bases between them. The CDR3 contains 15 residues. The DNA for the CDR3 is TGTGCCAGCAGCCCCCATACCGCGCCCGATGAAAAACTGTTTTTT. This encodes CASSPHTAPDEKLFF.

The chain couples TRBV7-8 to TRBJ2-3, with D perhaps TRBD1 (6 bases). With 3 bases removed from V and 2 bases from J, the gap between germline ends came to 9 bases. CDR1 SGHVS and CDR2 FQNEAQ come from the germline V gene. The CDR3 has 14 amino acids. This chain's CDR3 is CASSFRDITDTQYF. CDR3 in DNA: TGTGCCAGCAGCTTCCGGGACATCACAGATACGCAGTATTTT.

The J gene is TRBJ1-2, the V gene TRBV3-1 (or the pseudogene TRBV3-2); D unresolved. The CDR3 is made up of 14 amino acids. Trimming took off 4 bases at V and 4 bases at J, with 13 bases between the two ends. Germline-derived CDR1 and CDR2 are LGHDT and YNNKEL (reference sequence). The CDR3 nucleotides are TGTGCCAGCAGCCTGTACCAGGAACCCTATGGCTACACCTTC. As protein: CASSLYQEPYGYTF.